Detailed here is one T cell receptor (beta chain). The data were taken from a study of T cells expressing NK-cell markers. On the study more broadly: The study drew TCR beta repertoires from sorted CD3+CD56+NKG2C+, CD3+CD56+NKG2C- and CD3+CD56-NKG2C+ T cells.

TCRdb derives one entry per CDR3 protein from the 5' RACE reads, leaving out DNA. This sample's clone table lists a few hundred thousand distinct CDR3 sequences. The CDR3 contains 15 residues. Germline CDR1 SGHRS, CDR2 YFSETQ. The TCR sequence derives from a man aged 18-75 years in good health. The rearrangement joins TRBV5-1 to TRBJ2-4; TCRdb picks TRBD1, but there is no DNA to check that call. The sample consisted of blood T cells: a sorted CD56 or NKG2C T cell subset, CD4+ or CD8+ T cells, or bulk PBMC T cells (not recorded which). The CDR3 loop is CASSVGTVAKNIQYF. Using reference TRBV5-1 and TRBJ2-4 for the parts outside the CDR3, the full variable domain is KAGVTQTPRYLIKTRGQQVTLSCSPISGHRSVSWYQQTPGQGLQFLFEYFSETQRNKGNFPGRFSGRQFSNSRSEMNVSTLELGDSALYLCASSVGTVAKNIQYFGAGTRLSVL.